The 7 T cell receptor beta chains presented below share a single source sample, sequenced in a study of blood T cell repertoires in COVID-19. The repertoire was sequenced with immunoSEQ multiplex PCR; TCRdb's copy has only in-frame clones and lacks some. The top ten hold 2.5% to 3.5% of the sample, which has 150,000 to 200,000 clones, around 80% seen once. Sequenced material: peripheral blood. Every receptor here comes from a woman older than 75 with active or convalescent COVID-19.

The chain has TRBV10-3 and TRBJ2-5, with D perhaps matching TRBD1 (6 bases). V lost 3 bases, J lost 1 base, and 9 bases lay in between. Looked up from germline, CDR1 is ENHRY and CDR2 is SYGVKD. The CDR3 totals 14 residues. CDR3 sequence (DNA): TGTGCCATCAGTGAAAGGACAGTCCAAGAGACCCAGTACTTC. Translated: CAISERTVQETQYF.

This clone was detected many times. Other nucleotide sequences in the sample specify the same CDR3. The chain has TRBV2 and TRBJ2-7; possibly TRBD2 for D (6 bases). From germline, CDR1 is SNHLY and CDR2 FYNNEI. The ends were cut back, 1 base at V and 0 bases at J, with 10 bases in the middle. The CDR3 runs 15 residues. The CDR3 is CASSEGPGGSYEQYF. In DNA form, the CDR3 reads TGTGCCAGCAGTGAAGGCCCCGGGGGCTCCTACGAGCAGTACTTC.

The rearrangement links TRBV28 to TRBJ1-6, with D maybe TRBD1 (6 bases). Germline lookup yields CDR1 MDHEN and CDR2 SYDVKM. Trimming took 7 bases from V and 5 from J, leaving 15 bases between them. The CDR3 length is 15 residues. As DNA, the CDR3 is TGTGCCAGCACCCACCCGGACAGAAATAATTCACCCCTCCACTTT. This sequence encodes CASTHPDRNNSPLHF.

Only one count was recorded for this clone. The gene calls are TRBV5-4 and TRBJ2-3; D may be TRBD2 (6 bases). Germline CDR1 is SGHNT and CDR2 is YYREEE (reference sequence). The V and J ends lost 4 bases and 1 base respectively, with 13 bases between them. This CDR3 region has 15 residues. This CDR3 reads CASSRDGGRTDTQYF. CDR3 in DNA: TGTGCCAGCAGCCGGGATGGAGGGCGCACAGATACGCAGTATTTT. The full variable domain, with the rest looked up from reference TRBV5-4 and TRBJ2-3, is ETGVTQSPTHLIKTRGQQVTLRCSSQSGHNTVSWYQQALGQGPQFIFQYYREEENGRGNFPPRFSGLQFPNYSSELNVNALELDDSALYLCASSRDGGRTDTQYFGPGTRLTVL.

The sample holds a few counts of this clone. The V call is TRBV2, the J call TRBJ2-7, with D possibly matching TRBD1 (5 bases). CDR1 and CDR2 from the germline V gene are SNHLY and FYNNEI. There are 14 residues in the CDR3. V dropped 3 bases and J dropped 5 bases, with 14 bases sitting between them. The CDR3 loop reads CASSDMGLLDEQYF. The CDR3 DNA is TGTGCCAGCAGTGATATGGGGCTCTTGGACGAGCAGTACTTC. Based on the CDR3 plus reference TRBV2 and TRBJ2-7, the full variable domain is EPEVTQTPSHQVTQMGQEVILRCVPISNHLYFYWYRQILGQKVEFLVSFYNNEISEKSEIFDDQFSVERPDGSNFTLKIRSTKLEDSAMYFCASSDMGLLDEQYFGPGTRLTVT.

This chain links TRBV28 with TRBJ2-2; the D is unclear. The V end lost 6 bases, the J end lost 4 bases, and 9 bases lay between the germline ends. CDR1 is MDHEN, CDR2 SYDVKM, per germline. The CDR3 has 13 residues. CDR3 sequence: CASSPGPTGELFF. The CDR3 DNA follows: TGTGCCAGCAGCCCAGGTCCCACCGGGGAGCTGTTTTTT.

The chain combines TRBV7-7 with TRBJ1-4, with 8 bases aligning to TRBD1. CDR3 length: 15 residues. Trimming took 4 bases from V and 3 from J; bases not matched to a gene: 4. Germline CDR1 SSHAT, CDR2 FNYEAQ (reference sequence). Here the CDR3 DNA reads TGTGCCAGCAGCTCTACGACAGGGGCTAATGAAAAACTGTTTTTT. Protein product: CASSSTTGANEKLFF.